This paragraph covers one T cell receptor (beta chain) sequence. What antigen it recognizes has not been identified. With a mouse as the source, gene names and germline sequences are drawn from the mouse. The read terminates 4 residues ahead of where the CDR3 ends, so the germline J gene completes it. This entry comes from a study of CD8+ T cells in alopecia areata (dated by TCRdb to the late 2010s). Background for the entire study: Skin from C3H/HeJ donors with spontaneous alopecia (roughly 6-13 months old) was grafted onto female C3H/HeJ recipients that were about 6-10 weeks old. Clonality in the scalp was compared among normal scalp (n=4), patchy alopecia areata scalp (n=8), and alopecia totalis/universalis scalp (n=8). RNA was obtained with the PAXgene miRNA kit for fixed scalp, the miRNeasy kit for PBMCs, and the RNeasy kit for mouse skin. Scalp tissue and sorted CD4+ and CD8+ peripheral blood T cells from patchy and totalis/universalis alopecia areata patients and from healthy controls were covered by human TCRbeta sequencing. In both human patients and the C3H/HeJ mouse model, the study applied high-throughput TCRbeta sequencing to look at T cell clonal expansion in alopecia areata. TCRbeta CDR3 regions were amplified by immunoSEQ multiplex PCR using 35 Vbeta forward and 13 Jbeta reverse primers.

Library prep was done by the immunoSEQ multiplex PCR assay. To provide template for TCR sequencing, every sample had RNA extracted and reverse transcribed into cDNA. First-strand cDNA was synthesized with SuperScript III using a 2:1 mix of oligo-dT and random hexamers. Amplification bias was assessed with a synthetic immune receptor repertoire, and residual bias was removed computationally. Libraries were sequenced on Illumina HiSeq using 60 bp reads that covered the CDR3 and were read from J toward V. The study's processing was this. Raw reads were preprocessed for error removal, and CDR3 was defined according to IMGT conventions as running from the conserved cysteine to phenylalanine. Clonality was computed as 1 minus the Shannon entropy, with the entropy normalized by log2 of the number of productive unique TCRs. Scalp TCRbeta sequences were cross-referenced with sorted blood CD4 and CD8 repertoires so that the CD4 or CD8 identity of scalp clones could be inferred. Sourced from immuneACCESS, this table was stored by TCRdb with only in-frame sequences that have V and J called. A share of the clones is absent; for the studies checked, an unresolved V gene accounts for under half, and the remainder has no known explanation. For V, J and clone size, that table is used; D and trimming come from the DNA. The data for this sample show around 100,000 clones, each detected more than once. The top ten hold about 20% of the sample.

Findings and caveats that apply to the study as a whole: Compared with mice, TCR sequences shared between patients were less clear, possibly partly because of HLA diversity across the patient population. Unlike mouse skin, where gammadelta T cells dominate, normal human skin contains resident alphabeta T cells that get sequenced too, which complicates analysis of the scalp TCR repertoire. Lesional scalp, especially in alopecia totalis/universalis, showed higher clonality and more expanded CD8+ clones than normal scalp, suggesting antigenic drive.

V and J are trimmed by 1 base and 0 bases, and the gene matches miss 3 bases of the junction. Spanning cysteine to phenylalanine, the CDR3 consists of 16 amino acids. Only the CDR3 bases that were read are kept: 36 of them, in frame from base 1. The CDR1 and CDR2 encoded by the germline V gene (reference sequence) are NSQYPW and LRSPGD. The chain links TRBV1 with TRBJ2-4; TRBD1 agrees with 8 junctional bases. The sequence was collected from a C3H/HeJ mouse with alopecia areata. The strain's MHC haplotype is H2-k. Sequenced material: lesional skin. The CDR3 in this case is CTCSAARDRSQNTLYF. The part of the CDR3 DNA that was read is TGCACCTGCAGTGCAGCCCGGGACAGGAGTCAAAAC.